Presented here are 15 T cell receptor beta chains from one specimen sequenced in a study of cytomegalovirus exposure and HLA in healthy donors. 60 Vbeta and 13 Jbeta primers were used in PCR. Assay: immunoSEQ multiplex PCR; the TCRdb copy retains only in-frame clones and omits some. The sample has fewer than 150,000 clones, about four fifths seen once. The sample taken for sequencing was PBMCs. The origin of the receptors is a man aged 35 to 55 in good health and CMV-seropositive.

V is TRBV9 and J is TRBJ1-2; D is possibly TRBD1 (6 bases). The V end was cut by 0 bases, the J end by 5 bases, with 11 bases between. The CDR3 spans 14 residues. Germline CDR1 and CDR2: SGDLS and YYNGEE. As DNA, the CDR3 is TGTGCCAGCAGCGTAGGGGGGGGCAAGTATGGCTACACCTTC. Amino acids: CASSVGGGKYGYTF.

The chain joins TRBV2 to TRBJ2-5, with D hard to call. Trimming shortened V by 0 bases and J by 12 bases, and 11 bases separated the two germline ends. The CDR3 extends over 12 amino acids. The V gene's germline CDR1 is SNHLY and CDR2 FYNNEI. The CDR3 region is CASSEAGQVKYF. CDR3 DNA sequence: TGTGCCAGCAGTGAAGCTGGGCAGGTGAAGTACTTC.

This chain connects TRBV10-3 to TRBJ1-2; the D gene is possibly TRBD1 (6 bases). Germline loops: CDR1 ENHRY, CDR2 SYGVKD. The V end was cut by 6 bases, the J end by 5 bases, with 13 bases between. This CDR3 region has 13 residues. The CDR3 loop is CAISGRDKYGYTF. The CDR3, as DNA: TGTGCCATCAGCGGCCGGGACAAATATGGCTACACCTTC.

The chain combines TRBV19 with TRBJ2-2; TRBD2 aligns across 9 bases. The CDR3 sequence is 15 residues long. Germline values: CDR1 LNHDA, CDR2 SQIVND (reference sequence). With 5 bases clipped from V and 3 bases from J, the junction kept 4 bases outside the gene matches. The CDR3 DNA reads as TGTGCCAGTAGTCTGACTAGCGGATACACCGGGGAGCTGTTTTTT. Amino acid sequence: CASSLTSGYTGELFF.

The V call is TRBV13, the J call TRBJ2-5; 10 bases align to TRBD1. The DNA end lines up better with TRBJ2-7; the J call may be wrong. This CDR3 comprises 15 residues. The germline gives CDR1 PRHDT, CDR2 FYEKMQ (reference sequence). In DNA form, the CDR3 reads TGTGCCAGCAGCTCGGGACAGGGGCCTTCCTACGAGCAGTACTTC. The encoded protein is CASSSGQGPSYEQYF.

Here the CDR3 DNA reads TGTGCCAGCAGCTCCTATACTCGAGAAGCTTTCTTT. Translating it yields CASSSYTREAFF. The chain uses TRBV7-3 and TRBJ1-1; D gene uncertain. CDR3 length: 12 residues. V lost 4 bases to trimming and J lost 8 bases, with 11 bases between them. Germline lookup yields CDR1 SGHTA and CDR2 FQGTGA.

V and J are TRBV5-1 and TRBJ2-2; D remains unclear. V lost 0 bases and J 6 bases, leaving 9 bases between the germline ends. Germline V lookup: CDR1 SGHRS, CDR2 YFSETQ. The CDR3 is made up of 14 amino acids. Here the CDR3 DNA reads TGCGCCAGCAGCTTGGCCCGTACGGCCGGGGAGCTGTTTTTT. It specifies CASSLARTAGELFF. Full variable domain (remainder filled in from reference TRBV5-1 and TRBJ2-2): KAGVTQTPRYLIKTRGQQVTLSCSPISGHRSVSWYQQTPGQGLQFLFEYFSETQRNKGNFPGRFSGRQFSNSRSEMNVSTLELGDSALYLCASSLARTAGELFFGEGSRLTVL.

The chain links TRBV5-5 to TRBJ2-1, with 9 bases matching TRBD2. CDR1 and CDR2 from the germline V gene are SGHKS and YYEKEE (reference sequence). With V trimmed by 0 bases and J by 6 bases, 4 bases remained unmatched. This CDR3 spans 15 amino acids. CDR3: CASSLGSGSSNEQFF. The CDR3 coding sequence is TGTGCCAGCAGCTTGGGTAGCGGGAGCTCCAATGAGCAGTTCTTC.

The chain links TRBV9 to TRBJ1-1; tentative D call: TRBD1 (5 bases). V was pared by 0 bases and J by 0 bases, with 12 bases between. Germline V lookup: CDR1 SGDLS, CDR2 YYNGEE. The CDR3 is 16 amino acids. The CDR3 here is CASSVVAGQMNTEAFF. The CDR3 coding sequence is TGTGCCAGCAGCGTAGTGGCGGGGCAGATGAACACTGAAGCTTTCTTT.

The chain carries TRBV2 and TRBJ2-2; 11 nucleotides agree with TRBD2. V lost 7 bases and J lost 7; bases outside the gene matches: 8. CDR3 length: 15 amino acids. From germline, CDR1 is SNHLY and CDR2 FYNNEI. The CDR3 loop reads CASKGTSGTSGELFF. CDR3 coding DNA: TGTGCCAGCAAAGGGACTAGCGGAACGAGCGGGGAGCTGTTTTTT. Looking up the rest from reference TRBV2 and TRBJ2-2 gives the full variable domain: EPEVTQTPSHQVTQMGQEVILRCVPISNHLYFYWYRQILGQKVEFLVSFYNNEISEKSEIFDDQFSVERPDGSNFTLKIRSTKLEDSAMYFCASKGTSGTSGELFFGEGSRLTVL.

CDR3 amino acids: CASSPGLGSVNIQYF. Here the CDR3 DNA reads TGTGCCAGCAGCCCAGGACTAGGGAGCGTTAACATTCAGTACTTC. The chain has TRBV27 and TRBJ2-4; TRBD2 agrees at 7 bases. The CDR3 runs to 15 residues. J gave up 7 bases and V 6 bases, and 12 bases lay outside the gene matches. In germline, CDR1 is MNHEY, CDR2 SMNVEV (reference sequence).

The rearrangement uses TRBV27 and TRBJ1-1, with 7 bases identical to TRBD1. CDR1 is MNHEY and CDR2 is SMNVEV in the germline V gene (reference sequence). The CDR3 is made up of 13 amino acids. V shed 2 bases, J shed 5 bases, and the junction held 2 bases outside the gene matches. The CDR3 sequence: CASSLRRGTEAFF. CDR3 nucleotides: TGTGCCAGCAGTTTACGCAGGGGGACTGAAGCTTTCTTT.

The chain recombines TRBV27 with TRBJ1-1, with 8 bases fitting TRBD1. Germline values: CDR1 MNHEY, CDR2 SMNVEV (reference sequence). Unmatched junction bases numbered 8, after V lost 7 bases and J lost 1 base. The CDR3 covers 15 residues. CDR3 loop: CASTPGQGSNTEAFF. The DNA for the CDR3 is TGTGCCAGCACTCCTGGACAGGGATCGAACACTGAAGCTTTCTTT.

This clone was seen only once. This chain joins TRBV30 and TRBJ1-1; no clear D. V shed 2 bases and J shed 5 bases, with 12 bases lying between them. The CDR3 spans 13 residues. Per the germline V gene, CDR1 is GTSNPN and CDR2 is SVGIG (reference sequence). CDR3 coding DNA: TGTGCCTGGAGTACTCGGGGATGGACTGAAGCTTTCTTT. As protein: CAWSTRGWTEAFF.

The chain links TRBV4-2 to TRBJ2-1, with 7 positions matching TRBD1. The CDR3 contains 12 residues. Germline CDR1 is LGHNA and CDR2 is YNFKEQ. V was clipped by 0 bases and J by 12 bases; unmatched bases: 2. The CDR3 sequence: CASSQDRDRQFF. CDR3 DNA sequence: TGTGCCAGCAGCCAAGACCGGGACAGGCAGTTCTTC.